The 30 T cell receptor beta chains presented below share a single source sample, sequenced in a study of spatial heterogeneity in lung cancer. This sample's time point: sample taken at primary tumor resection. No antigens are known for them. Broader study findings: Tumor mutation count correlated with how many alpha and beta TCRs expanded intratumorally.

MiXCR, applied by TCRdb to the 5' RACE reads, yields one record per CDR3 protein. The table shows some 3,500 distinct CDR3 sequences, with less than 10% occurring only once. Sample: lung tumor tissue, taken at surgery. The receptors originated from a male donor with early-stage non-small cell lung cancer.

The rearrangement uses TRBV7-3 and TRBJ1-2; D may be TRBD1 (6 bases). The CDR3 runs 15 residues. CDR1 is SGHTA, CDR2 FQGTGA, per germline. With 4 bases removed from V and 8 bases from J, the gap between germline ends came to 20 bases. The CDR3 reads CASSSQLTGGDGYTF. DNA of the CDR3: TGTGCCAGCAGCTCACAACTGACAGGAGGGGACGGCTACACCTTC.

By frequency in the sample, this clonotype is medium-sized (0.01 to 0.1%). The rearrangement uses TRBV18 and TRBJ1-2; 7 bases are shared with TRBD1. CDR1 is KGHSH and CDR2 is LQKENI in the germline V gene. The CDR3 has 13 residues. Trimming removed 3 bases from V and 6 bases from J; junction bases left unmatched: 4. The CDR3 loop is CASSPRDSDGYTF. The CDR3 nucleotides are TGTGCCAGCTCACCCCGGGACAGCGATGGCTACACCTTC.

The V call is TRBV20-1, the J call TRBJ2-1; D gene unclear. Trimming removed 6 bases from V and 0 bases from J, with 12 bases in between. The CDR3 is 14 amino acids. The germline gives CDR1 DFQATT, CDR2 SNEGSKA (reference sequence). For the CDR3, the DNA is TGCAGTGCCGGAACCCCGAGCTCCTACAATGAGCAGTTCTTC. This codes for CSAGTPSSYNEQFF.

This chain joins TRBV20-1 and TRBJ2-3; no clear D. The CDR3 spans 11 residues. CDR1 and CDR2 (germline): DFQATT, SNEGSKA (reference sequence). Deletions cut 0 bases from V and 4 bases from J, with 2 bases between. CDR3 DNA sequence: TGCAGTGCTAGAGAAGCAGATACGCAGTATTTT. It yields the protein CSAREADTQYF.

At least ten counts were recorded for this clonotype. The CDR3 region has the DNA TGTGCCAGCAGCTTAGGAGGGGCGCAGTATTTT. Translation: CASSLGGAQYF. The J gene is TRBJ2-3, the V gene TRBV7-9, with D perhaps matching TRBD1 or TRBD2 (5 bases each). The CDR3 covers 11 residues. Per germline, CDR1 SEHNR and CDR2 FQNEAQ (reference sequence). V was clipped by 1 base and J by 10 bases, with 6 bases between them.

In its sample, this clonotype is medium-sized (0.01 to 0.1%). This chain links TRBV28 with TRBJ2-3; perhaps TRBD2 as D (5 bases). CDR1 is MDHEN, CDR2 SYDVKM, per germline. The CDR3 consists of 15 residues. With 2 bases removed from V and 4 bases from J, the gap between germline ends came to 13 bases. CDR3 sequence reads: CASSLAGTRADTQYF. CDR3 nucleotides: TGTGCCAGCAGTTTAGCCGGCACTAGGGCAGATACGCAGTATTTT.

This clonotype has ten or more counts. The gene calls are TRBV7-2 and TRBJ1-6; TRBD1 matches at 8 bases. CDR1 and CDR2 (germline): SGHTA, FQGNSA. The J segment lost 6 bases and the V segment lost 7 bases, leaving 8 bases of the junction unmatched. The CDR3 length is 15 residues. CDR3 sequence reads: CASNPQGAGNSPLHF. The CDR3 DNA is TGTGCCAGCAACCCTCAGGGGGCTGGTAATTCACCCCTCCACTTT. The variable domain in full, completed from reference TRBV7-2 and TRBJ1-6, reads GAGVSQSPSNKVTEKGKDVELRCDPISGHTALYWYRQSLGQGLEFLIYFQGNSAPDKSGLPSDRFSAERTGGSVSTLTIQRTQQEDSAVYLCASNPQGAGNSPLHFGNGTRLTVT.

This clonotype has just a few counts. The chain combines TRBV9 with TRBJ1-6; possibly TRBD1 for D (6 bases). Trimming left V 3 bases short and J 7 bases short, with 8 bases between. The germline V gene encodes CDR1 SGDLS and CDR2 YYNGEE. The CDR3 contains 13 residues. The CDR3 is CASSADSNSPLHF. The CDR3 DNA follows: TGTGCCAGCAGCGCGGACAGCAATTCACCCCTCCACTTT.

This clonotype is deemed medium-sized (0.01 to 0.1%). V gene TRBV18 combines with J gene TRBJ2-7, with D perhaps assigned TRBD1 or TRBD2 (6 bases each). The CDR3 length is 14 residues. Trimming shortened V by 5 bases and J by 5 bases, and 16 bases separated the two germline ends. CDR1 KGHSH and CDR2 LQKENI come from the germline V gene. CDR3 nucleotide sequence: TGTGCCAGCTCAGCGCAAGGGGGGCGGGACGAGCAGTACTTC. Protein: CASSAQGGRDEQYF.

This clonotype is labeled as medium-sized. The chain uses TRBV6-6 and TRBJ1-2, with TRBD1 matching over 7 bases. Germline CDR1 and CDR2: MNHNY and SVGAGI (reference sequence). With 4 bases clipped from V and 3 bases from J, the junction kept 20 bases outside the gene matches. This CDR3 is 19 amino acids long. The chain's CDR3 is CASSWLRGIRGAIDYGYTF. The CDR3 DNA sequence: TGTGCCAGCAGTTGGCTCAGGGGGATTCGGGGCGCGATTGACTATGGCTACACCTTC.

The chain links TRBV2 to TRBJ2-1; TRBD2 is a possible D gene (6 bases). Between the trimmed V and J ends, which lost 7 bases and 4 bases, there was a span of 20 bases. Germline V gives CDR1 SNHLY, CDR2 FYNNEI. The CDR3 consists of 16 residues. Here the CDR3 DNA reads TGTGCCAGCATGGCGGGGCTTACCCGAGAGTACAATGAGCAGTTCTTC. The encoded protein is CASMAGLTREYNEQFF.

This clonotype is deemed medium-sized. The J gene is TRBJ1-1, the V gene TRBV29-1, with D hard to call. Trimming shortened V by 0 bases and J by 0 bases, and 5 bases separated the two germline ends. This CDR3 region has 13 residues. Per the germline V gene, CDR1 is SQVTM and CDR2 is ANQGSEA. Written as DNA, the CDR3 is TGCAGCGTTGAAGAGGCTATGAACACTGAAGCTTTCTTT. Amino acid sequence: CSVEEAMNTEAFF.

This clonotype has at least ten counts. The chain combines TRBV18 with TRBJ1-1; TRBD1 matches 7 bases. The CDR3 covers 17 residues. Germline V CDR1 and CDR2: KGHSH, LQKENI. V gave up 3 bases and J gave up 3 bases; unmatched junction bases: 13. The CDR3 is CASSPRPTGRGDTEAFF. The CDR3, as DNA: TGTGCCAGCTCACCCCGGCCGACAGGGAGGGGTGACACTGAAGCTTTCTTT.

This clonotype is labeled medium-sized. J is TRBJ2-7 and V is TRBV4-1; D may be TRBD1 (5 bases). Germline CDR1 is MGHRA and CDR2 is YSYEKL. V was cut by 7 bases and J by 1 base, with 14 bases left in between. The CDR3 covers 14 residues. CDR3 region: CASTLGQGSYEQYF. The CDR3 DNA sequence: TGCGCCAGCACCTTGGGCCAGGGTTCCTACGAGCAGTACTTC.

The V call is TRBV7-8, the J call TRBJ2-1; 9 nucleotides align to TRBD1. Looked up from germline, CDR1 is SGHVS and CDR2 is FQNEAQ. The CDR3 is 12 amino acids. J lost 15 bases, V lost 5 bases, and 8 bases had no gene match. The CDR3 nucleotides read TGTGCCAGCAGCAAGTCGACAGGGGGTGCGTTCTTC. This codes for CASSKSTGGAFF.

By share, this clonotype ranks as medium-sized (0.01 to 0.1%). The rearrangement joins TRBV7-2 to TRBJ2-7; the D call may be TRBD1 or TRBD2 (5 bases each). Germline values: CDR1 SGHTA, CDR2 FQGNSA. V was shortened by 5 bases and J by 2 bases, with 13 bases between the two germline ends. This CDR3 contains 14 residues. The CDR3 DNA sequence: TGTGCCAGCAGCAGTGGGACGGAGCCCTACGAGCAGTACTTC. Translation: CASSSGTEPYEQYF.

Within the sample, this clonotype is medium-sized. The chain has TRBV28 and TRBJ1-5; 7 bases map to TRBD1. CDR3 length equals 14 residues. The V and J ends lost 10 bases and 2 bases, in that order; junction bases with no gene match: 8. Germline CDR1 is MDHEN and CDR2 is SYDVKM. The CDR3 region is CATRDSRGNQPQHF. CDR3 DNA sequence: TGTGCCACGAGGGACAGCAGGGGCAATCAGCCCCAGCATTTT.

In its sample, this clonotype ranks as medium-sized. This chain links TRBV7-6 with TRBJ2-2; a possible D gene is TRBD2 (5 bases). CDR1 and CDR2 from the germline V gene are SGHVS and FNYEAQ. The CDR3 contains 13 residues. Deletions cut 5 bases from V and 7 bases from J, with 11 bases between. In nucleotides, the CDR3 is TGTGCCAGCAGCCCTCCCGGAGGCGGGGAGCTGTTTTTT. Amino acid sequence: CASSPPGGGELFF.

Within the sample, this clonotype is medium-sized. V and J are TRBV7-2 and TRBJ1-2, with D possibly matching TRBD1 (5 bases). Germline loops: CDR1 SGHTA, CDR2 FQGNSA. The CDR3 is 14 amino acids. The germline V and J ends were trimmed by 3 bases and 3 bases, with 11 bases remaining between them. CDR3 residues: CASSLAGTDYGYTF. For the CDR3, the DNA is TGTGCCAGCAGCTTGGCCGGGACCGACTATGGCTACACCTTC. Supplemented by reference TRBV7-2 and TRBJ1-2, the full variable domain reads GAGVSQSPSNKVTEKGKDVELRCDPISGHTALYWYRQSLGQGLEFLIYFQGNSAPDKSGLPSDRFSAERTGGSVSTLTIQRTQQEDSAVYLCASSLAGTDYGYTFGSGTRLTVV.

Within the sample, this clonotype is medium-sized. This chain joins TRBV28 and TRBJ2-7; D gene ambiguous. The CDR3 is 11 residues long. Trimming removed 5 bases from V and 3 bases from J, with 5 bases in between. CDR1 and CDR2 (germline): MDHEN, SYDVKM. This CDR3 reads CASSLDYEQYF. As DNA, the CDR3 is TGTGCCAGCAGTCTAGACTACGAGCAGTACTTC.

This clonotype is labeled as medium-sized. Here the CDR3 reads CASSSGQGGYSNQPQHF. DNA of the CDR3: TGTGCCAGCAGTTCAGGACAGGGGGGCTATAGCAATCAGCCCCAGCATTTT. The rearrangement links TRBV2 to TRBJ1-5, with 10 positions matching TRBD1. CDR3 length equals 17 residues. The V segment lost 5 bases and the J segment 0 bases; nucleotides outside the gene matches: 7. CDR1 is SNHLY, CDR2 FYNNEI, per germline. Full variable domain (rest looked up from reference TRBV2 and TRBJ1-5): EPEVTQTPSHQVTQMGQEVILRCVPISNHLYFYWYRQILGQKVEFLVSFYNNEISEKSEIFDDQFSVERPDGSNFTLKIRSTKLEDSAMYFCASSSGQGGYSNQPQHFGDGTRLSIL.

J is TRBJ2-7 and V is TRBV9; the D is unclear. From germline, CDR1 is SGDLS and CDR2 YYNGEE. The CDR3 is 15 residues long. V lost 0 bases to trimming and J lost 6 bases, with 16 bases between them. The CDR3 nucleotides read TGTGCCAGCAGCGTAGTGGCTTCGGGCAACGTCGAGCAGTACTTC. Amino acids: CASSVVASGNVEQYF.

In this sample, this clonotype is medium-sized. The CDR3 sequence is CSVRTGLAGYTQYF. CDR3 in DNA: TGCAGTGTCCGTACCGGACTAGCGGGCTATACGCAGTATTTT. The chain joins TRBV20-1 to TRBJ2-3, with 11 positions matching TRBD2. After removal of 7 bases from V and 7 bases from J, the junction contained 10 bases not matched to a gene. The CDR3 is made up of 14 amino acids. Germline assignment: CDR1 DFQATT and CDR2 SNEGSKA (reference sequence).

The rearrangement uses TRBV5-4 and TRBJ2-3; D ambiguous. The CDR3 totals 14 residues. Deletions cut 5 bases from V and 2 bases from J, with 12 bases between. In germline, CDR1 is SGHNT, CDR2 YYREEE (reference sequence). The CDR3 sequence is CASSLGYPTDTQYF. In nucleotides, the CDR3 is TGTGCCAGCAGTCTGGGCTACCCCACAGATACGCAGTATTTT.

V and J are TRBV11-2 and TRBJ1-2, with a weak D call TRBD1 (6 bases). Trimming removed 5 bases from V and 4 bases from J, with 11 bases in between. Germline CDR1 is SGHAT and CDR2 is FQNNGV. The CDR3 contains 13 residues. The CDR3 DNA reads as TGTGCCAGCAGCCCCGGACAGTCCTATGGCTACACCTTC. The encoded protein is CASSPGQSYGYTF.

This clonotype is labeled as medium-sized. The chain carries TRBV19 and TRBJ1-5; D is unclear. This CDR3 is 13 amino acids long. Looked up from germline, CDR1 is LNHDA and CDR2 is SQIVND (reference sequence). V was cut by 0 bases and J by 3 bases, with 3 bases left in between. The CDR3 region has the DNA TGTGCCAGTAGTATAGAACCCAATCAGCCCCAGCATTTT. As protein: CASSIEPNQPQHF.

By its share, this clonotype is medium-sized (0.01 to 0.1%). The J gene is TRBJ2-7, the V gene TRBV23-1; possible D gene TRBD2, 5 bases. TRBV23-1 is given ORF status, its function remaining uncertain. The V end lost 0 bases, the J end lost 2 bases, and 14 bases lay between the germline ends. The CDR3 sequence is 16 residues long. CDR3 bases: TGCGCCAGCAGTCAATCGATCGGGGTGGACGCCTACGAGCAGTACTTC. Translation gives CASSQSIGVDAYEQYF.

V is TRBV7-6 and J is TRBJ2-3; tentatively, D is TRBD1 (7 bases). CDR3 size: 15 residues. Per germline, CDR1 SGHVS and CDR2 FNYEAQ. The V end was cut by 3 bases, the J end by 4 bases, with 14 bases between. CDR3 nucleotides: TGTGCCAGCAGCTTGAGCAGGGGGGCGGCAGATACGCAGTATTTT. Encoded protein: CASSLSRGAADTQYF.

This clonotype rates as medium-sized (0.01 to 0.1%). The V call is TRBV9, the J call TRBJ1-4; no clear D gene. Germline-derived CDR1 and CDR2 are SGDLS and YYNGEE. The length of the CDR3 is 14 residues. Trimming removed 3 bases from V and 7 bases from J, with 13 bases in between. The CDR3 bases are TGTGCCAGCAGCGCGCGGACCGGCGGTGAAAAACTGTTTTTT. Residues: CASSARTGGEKLFF.

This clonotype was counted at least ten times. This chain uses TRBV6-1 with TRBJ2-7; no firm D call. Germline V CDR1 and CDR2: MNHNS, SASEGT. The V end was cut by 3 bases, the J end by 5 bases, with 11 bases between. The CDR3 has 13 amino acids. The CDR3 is CASSDAGRNEQYF. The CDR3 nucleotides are TGTGCCAGCAGTGACGCAGGTCGGAACGAGCAGTACTTC.